This record looks at one T cell receptor (beta chain) sequence and its context. The data were taken from a study of blood T cell repertoires in COVID-19. Study-wide context: T cells, B-cell-depleted T cells, or PBMCs provided the cDNA or gDNA that served as material.

The CDR3 length is 14 residues. Germline V gene data show CDR1 as SNHLY and CDR2 as FYNNEI. V dropped 5 bases and J dropped 3 bases, with 11 bases sitting between them. Assay used: immunoSEQ multiplex PCR; TCRdb lists only in-frame clones, some missing. The profile shows under 250,000 clones, approximately 80% of them singletons. The receptor was derived from a man aged 25 to 40 who had recovered from COVID-19. The sequencing input was peripheral blood. The chain couples TRBV2 to TRBJ1-5, with TRBD1 as a possible D gene (5 bases). CDR3 DNA sequence: TGTGCCAGCAGTCCTGGGGGGTACAATCAGCCCCAGCATTTT. Residues: CASSPGGYNQPQHF.